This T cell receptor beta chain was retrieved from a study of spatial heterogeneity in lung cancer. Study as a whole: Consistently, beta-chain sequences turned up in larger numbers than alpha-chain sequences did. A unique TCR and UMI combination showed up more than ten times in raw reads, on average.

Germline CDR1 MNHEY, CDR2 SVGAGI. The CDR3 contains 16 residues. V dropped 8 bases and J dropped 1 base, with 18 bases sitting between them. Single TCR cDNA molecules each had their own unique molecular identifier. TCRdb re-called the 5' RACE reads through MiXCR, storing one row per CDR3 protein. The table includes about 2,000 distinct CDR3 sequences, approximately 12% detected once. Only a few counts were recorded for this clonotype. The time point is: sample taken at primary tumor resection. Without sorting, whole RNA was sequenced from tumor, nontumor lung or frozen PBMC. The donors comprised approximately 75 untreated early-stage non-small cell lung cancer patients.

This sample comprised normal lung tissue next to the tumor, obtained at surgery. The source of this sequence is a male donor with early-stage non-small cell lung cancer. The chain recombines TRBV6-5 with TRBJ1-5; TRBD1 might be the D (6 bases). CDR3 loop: CASALSFGQSNQPQHF. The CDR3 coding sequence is TGTGCCAGCGCTCTGTCCTTTGGACAGAGCAATCAGCCCCAGCATTTT.